This T cell receptor beta chain was recorded in a study of identical twins. Via MiXCR, TCRdb re-called the 5' RACE reads, giving one row per CDR3 protein. The table has some 730,000 distinct CDR3 sequences, about 20% seen once; the top ten hold roughly 13%. The germline V gene has CDR1 SGHRS and CDR2 YFSETQ. V lost 3 bases, J lost 4 bases, and 7 bases stayed unmatched. The CDR3 loop spans 14 amino acids. These sequences were also reported in another study, on T cells expressing NK-cell markers. That publication notes: In more than five donors, dominant CD3+CD56+NKG2C+ clones formed about 1.0-8% of CD8+ cells. In a few donors, these clonotypes also led the CD3+CD56-NKG2C+ fraction.

The clonotype comes from a woman aged 18-30 years in good health. The genes are TRBV5-1 and TRBJ2-7, with TRBD2 matching 7 bases. The specimen sequenced was PBMCs. The CDR3 sequence is CASSSRGEEYEQYF. CDR3 sequence (DNA): TGCGCCAGCAGCTCCCGGGGGGAAGAATACGAGCAGTACTTC.